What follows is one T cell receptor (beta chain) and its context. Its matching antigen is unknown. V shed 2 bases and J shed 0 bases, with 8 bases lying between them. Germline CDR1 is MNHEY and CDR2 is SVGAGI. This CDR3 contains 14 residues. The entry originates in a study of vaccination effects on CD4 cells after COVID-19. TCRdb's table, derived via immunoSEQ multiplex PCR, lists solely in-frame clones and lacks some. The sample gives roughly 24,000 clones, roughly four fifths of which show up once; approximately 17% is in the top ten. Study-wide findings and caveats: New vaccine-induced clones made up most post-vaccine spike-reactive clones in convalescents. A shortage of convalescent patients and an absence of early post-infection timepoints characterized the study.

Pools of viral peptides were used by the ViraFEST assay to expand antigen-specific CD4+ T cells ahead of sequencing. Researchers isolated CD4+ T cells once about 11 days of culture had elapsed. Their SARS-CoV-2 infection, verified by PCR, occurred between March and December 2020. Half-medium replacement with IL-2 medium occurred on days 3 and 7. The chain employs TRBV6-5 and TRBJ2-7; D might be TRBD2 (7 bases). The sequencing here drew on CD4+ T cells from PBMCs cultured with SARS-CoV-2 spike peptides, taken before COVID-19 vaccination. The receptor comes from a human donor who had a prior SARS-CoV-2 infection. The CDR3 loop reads CASSYGGASYEQYF. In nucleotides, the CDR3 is TGTGCCAGCAGTTACGGGGGGGCCTCCTACGAGCAGTACTTC.